The following is a T cell receptor beta chain sequence with its context. This sample stems from a study of blood T cell repertoires in COVID-19. Across the whole study: The United States, Italy and Spain supplied acute and convalescent COVID-19 samples. Sources were T cells, B-cell-depleted T cells, or PBMCs; the material itself was cDNA or gDNA.

V dropped 1 base and J dropped 5 bases, with 15 bases sitting between them. The CDR3 has 15 residues. From germline, CDR1 is SGHNT and CDR2 YYREEE (reference sequence). Under the authors' procedure: Nucleated cell number was recorded as an estimate derived from reference gene primer amplification. Assay used: immunoSEQ multiplex PCR; TCRdb lists only in-frame clones, some missing. V, J and clone size were drawn from that table, and D and trimming were deduced from the DNA. The repertoire holds a few hundred thousand clones, with approximately 80% as singletons. The TCR originated in a woman aged 50 to 60 with active or convalescent COVID-19. Sequenced input: peripheral blood. The chain recombines TRBV5-4 with TRBJ2-5; tentatively, D is TRBD2 (6 bases). The CDR3 DNA sequence: TGTGCCAGCAGCTTGAGAAGCGGGTCGACCGAGACCCAGTACTTC. Its translation is CASSLRSGSTETQYF. Looking up the rest from reference TRBV5-4 and TRBJ2-5 gives the full variable domain: ETGVTQSPTHLIKTRGQQVTLRCSSQSGHNTVSWYQQALGQGPQFIFQYYREEENGRGNFPPRFSGLQFPNYSSELNVNALELDDSALYLCASSLRSGSTETQYFGPGTRLLVL.